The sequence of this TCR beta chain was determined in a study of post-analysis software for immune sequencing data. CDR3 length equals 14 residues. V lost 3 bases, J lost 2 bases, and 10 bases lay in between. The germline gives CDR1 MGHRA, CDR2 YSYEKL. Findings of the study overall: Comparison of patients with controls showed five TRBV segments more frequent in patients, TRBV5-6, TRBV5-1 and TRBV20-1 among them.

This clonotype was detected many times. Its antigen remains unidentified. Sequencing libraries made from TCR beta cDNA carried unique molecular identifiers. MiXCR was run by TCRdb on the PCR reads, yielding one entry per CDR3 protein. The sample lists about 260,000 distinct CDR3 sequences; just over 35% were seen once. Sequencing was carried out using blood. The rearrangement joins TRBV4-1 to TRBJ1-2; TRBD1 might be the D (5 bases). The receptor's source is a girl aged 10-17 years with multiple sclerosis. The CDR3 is CASSHDEGNYGYTF. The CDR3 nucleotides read TGCGCCAGCAGCCACGACGAGGGGAACTATGGCTACACCTTC.